This TCR beta chain was identified in a study of T-cell reconstitution after alpha-beta-depleted transplantation in children. This clonotype was seen many times. The antigen remains unidentified. As it was prepared, the TCRbeta library received unique molecular identifiers. TCRdb re-called the PCR reads with MiXCR, one entry per CDR3 protein. The top ten hold 23% of the sample, which has about 110,000 distinct CDR3 sequences, roughly 6.1% seen once. Trimming shortened V by 4 bases and J by 0 bases, and 15 bases separated the two germline ends. Germline CDR1 and CDR2: KGHDR and SFDVKD. This CDR3 is built from 17 residues. Findings of the study overall: One year after transplant, T-cell counts and diversity came mostly from newly produced T cells.

The sequence came from a male patient under 10 years old who had a stem cell transplant for acute lymphoblastic leukemia, so the T cells may come from the graft donor. This specimen was PBMCs, mostly from graft donor cells, taken 360 days after TCRalphabeta/CD19-depleted stem cell transplant. This chain joins TRBV24-1 and TRBJ2-1; maybe TRBD1 (5 bases). The CDR3 bases are TGTGCCACCAGTGACCGACAGTCGCCTGACTCCTACAATGAGCAGTTCTTC. Its translation: CATSDRQSPDSYNEQFF.